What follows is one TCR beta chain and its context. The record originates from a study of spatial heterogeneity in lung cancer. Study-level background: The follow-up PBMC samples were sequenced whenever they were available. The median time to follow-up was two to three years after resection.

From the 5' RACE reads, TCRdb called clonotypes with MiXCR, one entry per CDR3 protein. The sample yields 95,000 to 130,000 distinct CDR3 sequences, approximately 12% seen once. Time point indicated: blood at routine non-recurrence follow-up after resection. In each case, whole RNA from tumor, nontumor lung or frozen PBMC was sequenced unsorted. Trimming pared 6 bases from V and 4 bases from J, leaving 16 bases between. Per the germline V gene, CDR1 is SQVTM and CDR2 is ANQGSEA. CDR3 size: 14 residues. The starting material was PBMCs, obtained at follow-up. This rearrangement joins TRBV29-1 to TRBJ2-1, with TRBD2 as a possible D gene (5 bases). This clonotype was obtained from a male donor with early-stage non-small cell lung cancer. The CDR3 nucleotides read TGCAGCGTCCTACCCGGGGTAGGATACAATGAGCAGTTCTTC. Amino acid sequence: CSVLPGVGYNEQFF.